The rows below give T cell receptor beta chains drawn from one sample of a study of blood T cells in healthy people across ages. MiXCR was run by TCRdb on the 5' RACE reads, yielding one entry per CDR3 protein. The table includes approximately 790,000 distinct CDR3 sequences, 60% to 80% detected once. Sequenced: blood. Receptor source: a man aged 30-40 years in good health. Each CDR3 is given with its conserved first and last residue. D genes are given only for firm matches. Where a row states a size, it is once, few, many or the class of an expanded clone; other rows omit it.

NA TRBJ1-5 TRBV20-1 TRBD1 13 CSVGQGNNQPQHF TGCAGTGTGGGACAGGGGAACAATCAGCCCCAGCATTTT
many TRBJ1-2 TRBV10-3 NA 14 CAISATRTVEGYTF TGTGCCATTTCTGCCACCCGGACAGTGGAGGGCTACACCTTC
once TRBJ2-3 TRBV24-1 TRBD2 17 CATSETGLAEITDTQYF TGTGCCACCAGTGAGACGGGACTAGCGGAGATCACAGATACGCAGTATTTT
NA TRBJ2-1 TRBV7-8 TRBD2 15 CASSWHAGGPNEQFF TGTGCCAGCAGCTGGCACGCGGGGGGCCCCAATGAGCAGTTCTTC
NA TRBJ2-7 TRBV9 TRBD1 15 CASSVADRGLYEQYF TGTGCCAGCAGCGTAGCGGACAGGGGACTTTACGAGCAGTACTTC
NA TRBJ1-4 TRBV11-2 TRBD1 14 CASSPGQGSEKLFF TGTGCCAGCAGCCCGGGACAGGGAAGCGAAAAACTGTTTTTT
NA TRBJ2-2 TRBV9 NA 15 CASSEGGPNTGELFF TGTGCCAGCAGCGAGGGGGGGCCGAACACCGGGGAGCTGTTTTTT
NA TRBJ2-5 TRBV28 TRBD2 17 CASSSPTTSGDQETQYF TGTGCCAGCAGTTCACCGACGACTAGCGGGGACCAAGAGACCCAGTACTTC
NA TRBJ2-1 TRBV20-1 NA 18 CSAGDSVASAALSDEQFF TGCAGTGCTGGAGATTCGGTTGCTAGCGCCGCTCTTAGCGATGAGCAGTTCTTC
NA TRBJ2-5 TRBV6-1 NA 14 CASSKQPREETQYF TGTGCCAGCAGTAAACAACCCAGGGAAGAGACCCAGTACTTC
NA TRBJ1-5 TRBV24-1 NA 18 CATSDSGTDPWGNQPQHF TGTGCCACCAGTGATTCTGGGACGGACCCATGGGGCAATCAGCCCCAGCATTTT
NA TRBJ2-5 TRBV4-2 NA 14 CASSQALTGAEQYF TGTGCCAGCAGCCAGGCCCTTACGGGTGCGGAGCAGTACTTC
NA TRBJ2-1 TRBV9 NA 15 CASSVGGGLWNEQFF TGTGCCAGCAGCGTAGGGGGGGGCCTTTGGAATGAGCAGTTCTTC
few TRBJ2-1 TRBV20-1 TRBD2 11 CSASLAGEQFF TGCAGTGCTTCACTAGCGGGGGAGCAGTTCTTC
NA TRBJ2-1 TRBV20-1 NA 11 CSASPGNEQFF TGCAGTGCTAGTCCCGGCAATGAGCAGTTCTTC
NA TRBJ1-2 TRBV7-2 NA 16 CASSLEGGRGDYGYTF TGTGCCAGCAGCTTAGAGGGGGGTAGGGGAGACTATGGCTACACCTTC
few TRBJ2-7 TRBV20-1 TRBD2 15 CSAKDPGTSVYEQYF TGCAGTGCTAAGGACCCCGGGACTAGCGTTTACGAGCAGTACTTC
NA TRBJ1-5 TRBV7-2 TRBD1 13 CASRGQPNQPQHF TGTGCCAGCAGGGGACAGCCAAATCAGCCCCAGCATTTT
NA TRBJ2-2 TRBV24-1 TRBD2 14 CATRAGGNTGELFF TGTGCCACCAGAGCGGGGGGGAACACCGGGGAGCTGTTTTTT
NA TRBJ1-4 TRBV27 TRBD1 20 CASSLPRDRGSTATNEKLFF TGTGCCAGCAGTTTACCCCGGGACAGGGGGTCCACCGCAACTAATGAAAAACTGTTTTTT
NA TRBJ2-1 TRBV6-5 TRBD2 19 CASSYLSTSGGARYNEQFF TGTGCCAGCAGTTACCTTTCGACTAGCGGGGGGGCACGGTACAATGAGCAGTTCTTC
NA TRBJ2-2 TRBV10-3 TRBD2 15 CAISVGGSGTGELFF TGTGCCATCAGTGTGGGAGGGTCTGGCACCGGGGAGCTGTTTTTT
NA TRBJ2-2 TRBV6-5 NA 15 CASSYSNQATGELFF TGTGCCAGCAGTTACTCGAATCAGGCCACCGGGGAGCTGTTTTTT
NA TRBJ2-7 TRBV9 NA 15 CASSVDPGDPYEQYF TGTGCCAGCAGCGTAGACCCCGGGGACCCCTACGAGCAGTACTTC
few TRBJ2-4 TRBV9 NA 15 CASSGTGSGKNIQYF TGTGCCAGCAGCGGTACAGGGTCGGGCAAAAACATTCAGTACTTC
NA TRBJ2-5 TRBV9 TRBD2 16 CASSAPGLAGKETQYF TGTGCCAGCAGCGCGCCGGGACTAGCGGGGAAAGAGACCCAGTACTTC
NA TRBJ1-1 TRBV13 NA 13 CASSLPGDTEAFF TGTGCCAGCAGCTTACCAGGGGACACTGAAGCTTTCTTT
NA TRBJ2-1 TRBV12-5 NA 14 CASGSGGRNNEQFF TGTGCTAGTGGTTCGGGGGGCAGGAACAATGAGCAGTTCTTC
NA TRBJ2-7 TRBV29-1 NA 12 CSVQDGAYEQYF TGCAGCGTGCAGGACGGGGCATACGAGCAGTACTTC
NA TRBJ1-2 TRBV2 NA 14 CASSAVLYSRGYTF TGTGCCAGCAGTGCAGTATTGTATTCACGGGGCTACACCTTC
few TRBJ2-3 TRBV7-2 NA 16 CASSLSLSRGTDTQYF TGTGCCAGCAGCTTAAGCCTCAGCAGGGGAACAGATACGCAGTATTTT
few TRBJ2-1 TRBV20-1 TRBD1 15 CSARATGTVYNEQFF TGCAGTGCTAGAGCTACCGGGACAGTCTACAATGAGCAGTTCTTC
NA TRBJ2-7 TRBV4-3 TRBD1 15 CASSQGWTGGYEQYF TGCGCCAGCAGCCAAGGGTGGACAGGGGGCTACGAGCAGTACTTC
NA TRBJ2-7 TRBV5-1 NA 16 CASSLGGTLGYDEQYF TGCGCCAGCAGCTTGGGTGGGACGTTGGGGTACGACGAGCAGTACTTC
few TRBJ2-5 TRBV4-3 NA 15 CASSQTQGIGETQYF TGCGCCAGCAGCCAAACCCAGGGGATTGGGGAGACCCAGTACTTC
NA TRBJ2-5 TRBV29-1 NA 14 CSVRRAKAGETQYF TGCAGCGTTAGGAGGGCAAAGGCGGGGGAGACCCAGTACTTC
few TRBJ2-7 TRBV3-1 TRBD1 15 CASSQGTGRGYEQYF TGTGCCAGCAGCCAGGGGACAGGGCGTGGGTACGAGCAGTACTTC
NA TRBJ2-3 TRBV7-3 NA 15 CASSAQGHRTDTQYF TGTGCCAGCAGCGCCCAGGGACACCGCACAGATACGCAGTATTTT
few TRBJ2-3 TRBV15 NA 15 CATSRGQQATDTQYF TGTGCCACCAGCAGAGGTCAACAGGCCACAGATACGCAGTATTTT
NA TRBJ2-5 TRBV6-5 NA 14 CASSTDRNRGTQYF TGTGCCAGCAGTACAGACAGGAACCGAGGAACCCAGTACTTC
few TRBJ1-2 TRBV20-1 TRBD1 14 CSARGDRGFYGYTF TGCAGTGCTAGGGGGGACAGGGGTTTCTATGGCTACACCTTC
NA TRBJ2-1 TRBV4-2 TRBD1 16 CASSRQTGFTNNEQFF TGTGCCAGCAGCCGCCAGACAGGGTTTACCAACAATGAGCAGTTCTTC
NA TRBJ2-2 TRBV7-2 NA 16 CASSSELPQNTGELFF TGTGCCAGCAGCTCAGAACTCCCCCAGAACACCGGGGAGCTGTTTTTT
NA TRBJ1-1 TRBV7-2 NA 13 CASSLRIRDEAFF TGTGCCAGCAGCCTACGCATCAGGGATGAAGCTTTCTTT